This TCR beta chain stems from a study of cytomegalovirus exposure and HLA in healthy donors. The V segment lost 3 bases and the J segment 5 bases; nucleotides outside the gene matches: 10. Germline loops: CDR1 MNHNS, CDR2 SASEGT. The CDR3 loop spans 16 amino acids. Only in-frame clones appear in the TCRdb table, and some are missing; sequencing was by immunoSEQ multiplex PCR. The table shows over 130,000 clones, with around 86% occurring only once. The sequenced sample was PBMCs. V gene TRBV6-1 combines with J gene TRBJ2-5; 9 bases are a match to TRBD1. The clonotype originates from a man aged 18 to 29 in good health and CMV-seropositive. DNA of the CDR3: TGTGCCAGCAGTGATTCGACGACAGGGGGACTGGAGACCCAGTACTTC. Its protein is CASSDSTTGGLETQYF.